This TCR beta chain was identified during a study of blood T cell repertoires in COVID-19. Overall study: COVID-19 samples, acute and convalescent, were from the United States, Italy and Spain. PBMCs, B-cell-depleted T cells, or T cells were the source of the cDNA or gDNA that made up the material.

In the original processing: Researchers report that nucleated cell counts were estimated from reference gene primer amplification. TCRdb's copy holds only in-frame clones and misses some; the assay was immunoSEQ multiplex PCR. V and J calls and clone size come straight from that table; D and trimming were deduced from the DNA. Among tens of thousands of clones listed, 70% to 90% were seen once. Unmatched junction bases numbered 5, after V lost 0 bases and J lost 8 bases. This CDR3 spans 15 amino acids. In germline, CDR1 is KGHSH, CDR2 LQKENI. The chain links TRBV18 to TRBJ2-1; the match to TRBD2 covers 9 bases. The specimen was peripheral blood. The sequence was collected from a woman at least 80 years old with acute or convalescent COVID-19. CDR3 loop: CASSPPGLALDEQFF. Here the CDR3 DNA reads TGTGCCAGCTCACCACCGGGACTAGCCCTAGATGAGCAGTTCTTC.